The rows below give T cell receptor beta chains drawn from one sample of a study of blood T cell repertoires in COVID-19. Assay: immunoSEQ multiplex PCR; the TCRdb copy retains only in-frame clones and omits some. The data contain around 300,000 clones, 90% of them singletons. The sample taken for sequencing was peripheral blood. These receptors all come from a woman in her thirties or forties with COVID-19, enrolled during active disease. CDR3s include the opening cysteine and the closing phenylalanine or tryptophan. The D gene is left open where the match is weak. Size is stated for part of the rows, as once, few or many counts, or as a class when the clone is expanded.

TRBV18	TRBJ2-2	NA	NA	CASSPPQGGNTGELFF	TGTGCCAGCTCACCACCCCAGGGGGGAAACACCGGGGAGCTGTTTTTT
TRBV3-1/TRBV3-2	TRBJ2-1	TRBD1	NA	CASSQGQGPALYNEQFF	TGTGCCAGCAGCCAAGGACAGGGACCGGCCCTATACAATGAGCAGTTCTTC
TRBV19	TRBJ1-1	NA	NA	CASSILAQGMNTEAFF	TGTGCCAGTAGTATTTTAGCTCAGGGGATGAACACTGAAGCTTTCTTT
TRBV24-1	TRBJ1-5	TRBD1	once	CATSDSTGANQPQHF	TGTGCCACCAGTGATTCGACAGGGGCCAATCAGCCCCAGCATTTT
TRBV12-5	TRBJ2-7	NA	NA	CASGLGYEQYF	TGTGCTAGTGGCCTCGGGTACGAGCAGTACTTC
TRBV7-8	TRBJ2-7	NA	NA	CASSLDGLPGGAYEQYF	TGTGCCAGCAGCTTAGACGGGCTCCCCGGCGGGGCCTACGAGCAGTACTTC
TRBV6-6	TRBJ1-4	NA	NA	CASSWGGGALHEKLFF	TGTGCCAGCAGCTGGGGCGGGGGGGCGCTTCACGAAAAACTGTTTTTT
TRBV27	TRBJ1-1	NA	NA	CASSLSSFTEAFF	TGTGCCAGCAGTTTATCGTCTTTCACTGAAGCTTTCTTT
TRBV28	TRBJ2-7	TRBD1	NA	CASTPGQGYEQYF	TGTGCCAGCACTCCGGGACAGGGCTACGAGCAGTACTTC
TRBV19	TRBJ1-6	NA	NA	CASSGRGGPLHF	TGTGCCAGTAGTGGGAGGGGCGGCCCCCTCCACTTT
TRBV6-2/TRBV6-3	TRBJ2-7	TRBD2	NA	CASSYSPRTSGRGSSYEQYF	TGTGCCAGCAGTTACTCGCCTCGGACTAGCGGGAGGGGGAGCTCCTACGAGCAGTACTTC